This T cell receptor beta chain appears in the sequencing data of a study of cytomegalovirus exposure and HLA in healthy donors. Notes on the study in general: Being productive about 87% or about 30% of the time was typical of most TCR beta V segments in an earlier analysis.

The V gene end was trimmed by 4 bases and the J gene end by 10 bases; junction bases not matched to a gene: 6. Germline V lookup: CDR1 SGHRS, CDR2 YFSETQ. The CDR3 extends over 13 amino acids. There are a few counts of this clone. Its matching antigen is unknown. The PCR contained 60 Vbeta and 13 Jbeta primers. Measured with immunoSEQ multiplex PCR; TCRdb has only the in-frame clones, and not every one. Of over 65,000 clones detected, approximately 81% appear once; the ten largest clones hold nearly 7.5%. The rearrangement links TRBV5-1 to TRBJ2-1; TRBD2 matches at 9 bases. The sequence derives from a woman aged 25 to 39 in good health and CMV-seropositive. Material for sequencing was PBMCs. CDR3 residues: CASSLSGRQEQFF. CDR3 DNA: TGCGCCAGCAGCCTAAGCGGGAGGCAGGAGCAGTTCTTC.